This T cell receptor (beta chain) comes out of a study of CD8 T cells in Susac syndrome (dated by TCRdb to 2018 to 2020). Broadly, across the study: Repertoire sequencing was used to test whether CD8+ T cell activation and differentiation in Susac syndrome was antigen driven.

Peripheral blood CD8+ and CD4+ T cells from healthy donors, Susac syndrome patients and multiple sclerosis patients were profiled by high-throughput TCR beta sequencing. The multiple sclerosis controls were treatment-naive patients whose relapsing-remitting disease, either stable or active, fulfilled the revised McDonald criteria. Bulk CD8+ and CD4+ T cells were purified by magnetic negative isolation, whereas CD8+ TEMRA cells were enriched by FACS. Blood was drawn into EDTA tubes, processed within 24 hours, and PBMCs were isolated by density gradient centrifugation. PBMCs intended for TCR sequencing were cryopreserved in liquid nitrogen and were subsequently thawed in a 37 degrees C water bath. A purity of at least 90% was achieved for sorted or isolated CD4+, CD8+ and CD8+ TEMRA cells. Beyond this particular receptor, the publication reports: The number of individuals in the TCR sequencing and HLA analysis was recognized as being relatively small.

RNA was extracted using the RNeasy kit, and roughly 0.5 to 1 microgram was reverse transcribed with random hexamers. The immunoSEQ multiplex PCR assay, which covers 54 Vbeta and 13 Jbeta segments, was used to amplify TCR beta CDR3 regions. Bias from PCR amplification was corrected by using a synthetic template baseline for primer optimization and for computational correction. Per the original workflow: Only productive sequences were kept, with reads annotated to V, D and J genes according to IMGT and analyzed in immunoSEQ Analyzer. Clonality was computed as one minus Shannon entropy normalized by log2 of the number of productive unique sequences. Public and private clones were assessed among the 100 most prevalent clones of each patient and control. Clones were defined as Susac-specific if absent from the healthy and MS cohorts, from under 1,200 published viral clones and from other ImmuneACCESS disease sequences. TCRdb redid the processing of the public reads, applying fastp at Q25 and MiXCR, and retained in-frame beta chains. Merged by CDR3 protein, the rows form single entries marked with the most common genes and DNA. TCRdb, rather than the study authors, made the V and J calls. Counted in this sample were 200,000 or so distinct CDR3 sequences; nearly 97% of them appeared once. 0.093% of the sample is taken by the ten largest.

Regarding this clonotype: The antigen this receptor binds is unknown. The input lacks base qualities; no much larger clone sits a single base away.

The clonotype comes from a human donor with multiple sclerosis. Sequencing was carried out using CD4+ T cells from PBMCs.

In nucleotide form, the sequence is TGTGCCAGCAGCCAGCACCAAGAGACCCAGTACTTC. Its amino acids are CASSQHQETQYF. This chain is built from TRBV14 and TRBJ2-5, with the D segment identity uncertain. Sequences SGHDN (CDR1) and FVKESK (CDR2) are obtained from the germline V gene. Measured from the cysteine to the phenylalanine, the CDR3 is 12 residues long. Only the CDR3 DNA is retained, 36 bases long and in frame from the first base. V gives up 3 bases and J gives up 0 bases, and the segment between their germline ends measures 2 bases.